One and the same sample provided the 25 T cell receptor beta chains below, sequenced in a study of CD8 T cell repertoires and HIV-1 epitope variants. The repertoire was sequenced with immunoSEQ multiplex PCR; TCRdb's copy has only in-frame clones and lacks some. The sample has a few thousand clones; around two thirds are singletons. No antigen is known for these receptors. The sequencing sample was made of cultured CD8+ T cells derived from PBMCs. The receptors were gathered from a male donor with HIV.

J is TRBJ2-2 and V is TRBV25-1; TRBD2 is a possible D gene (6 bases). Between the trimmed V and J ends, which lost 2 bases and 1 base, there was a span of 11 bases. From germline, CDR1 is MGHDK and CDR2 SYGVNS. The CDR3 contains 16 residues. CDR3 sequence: CASSEVGLQNTGELFF. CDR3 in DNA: TGTGCCAGCAGTGAAGTGGGACTGCAGAACACCGGGGAGCTGTTTTTT.

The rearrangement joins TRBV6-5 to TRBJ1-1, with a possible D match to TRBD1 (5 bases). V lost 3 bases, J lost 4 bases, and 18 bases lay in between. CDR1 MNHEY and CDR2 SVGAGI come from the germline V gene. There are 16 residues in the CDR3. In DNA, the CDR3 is TGTGCCAGCAGTTATAAAACAGGCCCCGGGGGCACTGAAGCTTTCTTT. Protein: CASSYKTGPGGTEAFF.

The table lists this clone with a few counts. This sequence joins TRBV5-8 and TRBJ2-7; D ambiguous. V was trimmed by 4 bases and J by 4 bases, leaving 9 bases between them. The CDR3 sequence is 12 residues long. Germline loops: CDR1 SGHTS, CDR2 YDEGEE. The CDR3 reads CASSGPTYEQYF. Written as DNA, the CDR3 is TGTGCCAGCAGCGGACCGACTTACGAGCAGTACTTC.

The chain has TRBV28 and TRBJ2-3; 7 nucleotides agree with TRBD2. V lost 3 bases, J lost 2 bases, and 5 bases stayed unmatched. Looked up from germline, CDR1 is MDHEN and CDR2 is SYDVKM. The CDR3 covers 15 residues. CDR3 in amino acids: CASSLASGSTDTQYF. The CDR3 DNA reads TGTGCCAGCAGTTTGGCTAGCGGCTCCACAGATACGCAGTATTTT.

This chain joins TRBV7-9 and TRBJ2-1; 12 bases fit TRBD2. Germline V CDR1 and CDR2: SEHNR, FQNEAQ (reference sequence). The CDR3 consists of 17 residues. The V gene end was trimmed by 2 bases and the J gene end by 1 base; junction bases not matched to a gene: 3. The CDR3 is CASSLTTSGGSYNEQFF. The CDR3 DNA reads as TGTGCCAGCAGCTTAACGACTAGCGGGGGTTCCTACAATGAGCAGTTCTTC.

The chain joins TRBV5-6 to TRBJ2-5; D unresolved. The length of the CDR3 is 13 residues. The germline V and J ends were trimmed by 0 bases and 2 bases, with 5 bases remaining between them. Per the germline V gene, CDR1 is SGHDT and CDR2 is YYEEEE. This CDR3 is CASSLGAQETQYF. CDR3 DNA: TGTGCCAGCAGCTTGGGGGCGCAAGAGACCCAGTACTTC. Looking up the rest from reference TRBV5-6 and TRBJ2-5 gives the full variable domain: DAGVTQSPTHLIKTRGQQVTLRCSPKSGHDTVSWYQQALGQGPQFIFQYYEEEERQRGNFPDRFSGHQFPNYSSELNVNALLLGDSALYLCASSLGAQETQYFGPGTRLLVL.

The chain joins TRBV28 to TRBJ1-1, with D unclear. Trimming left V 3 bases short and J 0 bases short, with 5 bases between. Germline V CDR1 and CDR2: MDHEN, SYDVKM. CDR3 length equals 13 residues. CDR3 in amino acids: CASSFIMNTEAFF. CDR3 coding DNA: TGTGCCAGCAGTTTTATAATGAACACTGAAGCTTTCTTT.

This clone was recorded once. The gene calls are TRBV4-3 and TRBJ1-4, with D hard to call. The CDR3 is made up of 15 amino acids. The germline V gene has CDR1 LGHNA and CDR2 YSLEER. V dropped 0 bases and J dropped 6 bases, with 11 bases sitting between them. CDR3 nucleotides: TGCGCCAGCAGCCAAGAATGGGGTATGGATGAAAAACTGTTTTTT. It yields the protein CASSQEWGMDEKLFF.

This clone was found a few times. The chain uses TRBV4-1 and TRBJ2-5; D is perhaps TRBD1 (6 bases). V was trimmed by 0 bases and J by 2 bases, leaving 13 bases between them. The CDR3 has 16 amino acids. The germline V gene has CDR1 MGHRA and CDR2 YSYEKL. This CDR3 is CASSQDRGQEQETQYF. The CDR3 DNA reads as TGCGCCAGCAGCCAAGATAGGGGACAAGAACAAGAGACCCAGTACTTC.

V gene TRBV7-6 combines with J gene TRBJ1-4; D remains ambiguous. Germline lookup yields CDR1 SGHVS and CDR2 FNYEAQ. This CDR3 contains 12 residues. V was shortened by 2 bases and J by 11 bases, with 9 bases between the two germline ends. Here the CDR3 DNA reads TGTGCCAGCAGCTTACTCGAAACGAAACTGTTTTTT. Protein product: CASSLLETKLFF.

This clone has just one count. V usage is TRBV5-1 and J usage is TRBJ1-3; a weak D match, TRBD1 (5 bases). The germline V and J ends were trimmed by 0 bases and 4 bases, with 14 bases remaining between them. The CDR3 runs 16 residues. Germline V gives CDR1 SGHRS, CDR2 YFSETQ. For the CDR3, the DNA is TGCGCCAGCAGCTTGGAGGTGGGGAGGACAGGAAACACCATATATTTT. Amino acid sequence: CASSLEVGRTGNTIYF.

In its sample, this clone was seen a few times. The CDR3 region has the DNA TGTGCCAGTAGTATAAGCATCTCCTACGAGCAGTACTTC. It encodes CASSISISYEQYF. The chain carries TRBV19 and TRBJ2-7, with D unclear. This CDR3 comprises 13 residues. Deletions cut 2 bases from V and 0 bases from J, with 5 bases between. CDR1 LNHDA and CDR2 SQIVND come from the germline V gene (reference sequence). The entire variable domain, with the rest obtained from reference TRBV19 and TRBJ2-7, is as follows: DGGITQSPKYLFRKEGQNVTLSCEQNLNHDAMYWYRQDPGQGLRLIYYSQIVNDFQKGDIAEGYSVSREKKESFPLTVTSAQKNPTAFYLCASSISISYEQYFGPGTRLTVT.

CDR3 protein: CASSLISRSSYNEQFF. CDR3 bases: TGTGCCAGCAGTTTAATATCCAGGAGCTCCTACAATGAGCAGTTCTTC. The V and J genes are TRBV27 and TRBJ2-1, with D unresolved. CDR1 and CDR2 from the germline V gene are MNHEY and SMNVEV (reference sequence). V was shortened by 2 bases and J by 0 bases, with 11 bases between the two germline ends. This CDR3 region has 16 residues.

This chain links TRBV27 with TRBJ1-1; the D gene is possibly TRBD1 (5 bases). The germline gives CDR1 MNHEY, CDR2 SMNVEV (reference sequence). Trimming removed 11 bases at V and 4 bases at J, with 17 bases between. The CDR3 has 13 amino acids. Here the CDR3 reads CAAGGSVSTEAFF. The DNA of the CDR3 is TGTGCCGCCGGGGGGAGCGTGAGCACTGAAGCTTTCTTT.

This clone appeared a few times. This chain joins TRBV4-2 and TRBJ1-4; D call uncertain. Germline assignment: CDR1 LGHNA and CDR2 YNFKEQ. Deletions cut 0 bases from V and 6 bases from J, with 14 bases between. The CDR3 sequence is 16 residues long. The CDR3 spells CASSQDFLGGDEKLFF. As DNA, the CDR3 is TGTGCCAGCAGCCAAGATTTCCTTGGTGGGGATGAAAAACTGTTTTTT.

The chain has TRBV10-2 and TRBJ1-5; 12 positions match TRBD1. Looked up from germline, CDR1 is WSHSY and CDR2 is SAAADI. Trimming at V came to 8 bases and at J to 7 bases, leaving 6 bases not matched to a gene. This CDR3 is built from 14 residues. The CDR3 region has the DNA TGCGCCAGCCGGGACAGGGGGCAAGGGCAGCCCCAGCATTTT. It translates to CASRDRGQGQPQHF.

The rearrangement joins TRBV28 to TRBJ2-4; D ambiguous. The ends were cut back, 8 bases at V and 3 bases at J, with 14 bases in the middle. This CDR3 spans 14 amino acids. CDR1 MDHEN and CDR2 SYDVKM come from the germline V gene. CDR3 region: CASGSFGDKNIQYF. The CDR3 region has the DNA TGTGCCAGCGGAAGTTTTGGGGACAAAAACATTCAGTACTTC.

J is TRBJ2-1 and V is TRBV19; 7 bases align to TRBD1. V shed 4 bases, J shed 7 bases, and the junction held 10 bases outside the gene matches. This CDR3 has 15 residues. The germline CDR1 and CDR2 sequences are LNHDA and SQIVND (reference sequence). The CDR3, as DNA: TGTGCCAGTAGTAATGACTATACAGGGGTTAATGAGCAGTTCTTC. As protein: CASSNDYTGVNEQFF.

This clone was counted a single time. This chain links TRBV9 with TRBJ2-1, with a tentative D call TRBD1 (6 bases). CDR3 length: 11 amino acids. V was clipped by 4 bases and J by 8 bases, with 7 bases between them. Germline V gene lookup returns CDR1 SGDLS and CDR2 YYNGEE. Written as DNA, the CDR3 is TGTGCCAGCAGCAGGGGGTATGAGCAGTTCTTC. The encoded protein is CASSRGYEQFF.

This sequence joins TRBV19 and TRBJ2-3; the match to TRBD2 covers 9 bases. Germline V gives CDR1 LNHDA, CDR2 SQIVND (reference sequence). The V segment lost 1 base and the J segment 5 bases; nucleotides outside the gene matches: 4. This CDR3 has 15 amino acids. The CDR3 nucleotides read TGTGCCAGTAGTATAGTAGCGGGAGCAGTAGATACGCAGTATTTT. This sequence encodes CASSIVAGAVDTQYF.

CDR3 protein: CASSEALLMGQPQHF. CDR3 bases: TGTGCCAGCAGTGAAGCGCTTCTCATGGGTCAGCCCCAGCATTTT. The V call is TRBV2, the J call TRBJ1-5, with D unresolved. The CDR3 is made up of 15 amino acids. The ends were cut back, 0 bases at V and 6 bases at J, with 12 bases in the middle. CDR1 is SNHLY and CDR2 is FYNNEI in the germline V gene.

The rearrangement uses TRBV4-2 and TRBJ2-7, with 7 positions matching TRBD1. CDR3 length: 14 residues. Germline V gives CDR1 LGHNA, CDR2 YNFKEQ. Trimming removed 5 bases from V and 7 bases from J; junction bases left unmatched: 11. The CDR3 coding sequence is TGTGCCAGCAGCTTGGGACAGTACCTTCGTGAGCAGTACTTC. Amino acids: CASSLGQYLREQYF.

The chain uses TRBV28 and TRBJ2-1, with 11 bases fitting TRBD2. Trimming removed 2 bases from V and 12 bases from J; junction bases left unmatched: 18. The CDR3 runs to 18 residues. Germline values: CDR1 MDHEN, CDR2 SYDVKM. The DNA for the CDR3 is TGTGCCAGCAGTTTAGTCGAAGATCCTAGCGGGAGGCCTGGGCGGCAGTTCTTC. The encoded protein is CASSLVEDPSGRPGRQFF.

CDR3 in amino acids: CASSLVDTGELFF. The CDR3 DNA sequence: TGTGCCAGCAGCTTGGTCGACACCGGGGAGCTGTTTTTT. V gene TRBV5-4 combines with J gene TRBJ2-2; D call uncertain. Between the trimmed V and J ends, which lost 0 bases and 3 bases, there was a span of 3 bases. The CDR3 is 13 amino acids. Germline CDR1 SGHNT, CDR2 YYREEE (reference sequence).

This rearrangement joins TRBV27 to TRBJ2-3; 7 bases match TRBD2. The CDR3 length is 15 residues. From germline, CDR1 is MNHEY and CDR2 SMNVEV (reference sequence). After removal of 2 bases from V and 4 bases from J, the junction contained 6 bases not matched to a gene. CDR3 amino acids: CASSLRGVGADTQYF. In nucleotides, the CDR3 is TGTGCCAGCAGTTTACGGGGGGTCGGGGCAGATACGCAGTATTTT.